This T cell receptor (beta chain) was sequenced for a study of human thymus T cells. General study findings and limits: Thymic and blood repertoires seemed to show skewed V and J gene use. The related literature has documented a marked overlap of thymic repertoires among unrelated individuals.

As concerns this clone: Its target is not known.

Between the trimmed V and J ends, which lost 2 bases and 6 bases, there was a span of 11 bases. In germline, CDR1 is KGHSH, CDR2 LQKENI. The CDR3 is 14 residues long. During corrective heart surgery, resections were taken, and the thymus tissue came from them. The protocol was immunoSEQ multiplex PCR, while the TCRdb copy is restricted to in-frame clones and leaves out a portion. Of some 120,000 clones in the sample, over 85% were seen once. The J gene is TRBJ1-5, the V gene TRBV18; D gene ambiguous. This clonotype was obtained from a boy in the first two years of life with a congenital heart defect but otherwise immunologically healthy. The specimen sequenced was thymus tissue. The CDR3 DNA is TGTGCCAGCTCACCATCCGGGCGGAGTCAGCCCCAGCATTTT. As protein: CASSPSGRSQPQHF.